This T cell receptor (beta chain) was profiled in a study of cytomegalovirus exposure and HLA in healthy donors. Findings and limits, study-wide: Further analysis, carried out later, found HLA-associated TCR beta chains more clonally expanded than equally common other chains. In all likelihood, a cluster of highly shared sequence variants was a sequencing artifact.

The primer mix had 60 Vbeta and 13 Jbeta primers. TCRdb's table, derived via immunoSEQ multiplex PCR, lists solely in-frame clones and lacks some. The table has some 150,000 clones, roughly four fifths seen once. This clone was detected only a few times. Its antigen is unknown. Sequencing used PBMCs. This clonotype was sampled from a man in his late teens or twenties in good health and CMV-seropositive.

The CDR3 DNA reads as TGCGCCAGCAGCGCCGACAGGGGAGATGGCTACACCTTC. It codes for CASSADRGDGYTF. The chain joins TRBV5-1 to TRBJ1-2; the match to TRBD1 covers 8 bases. Losses at the gene ends were 4 bases for V and 6 bases for J; bases not matched to a gene: 5. This CDR3 is built from 13 residues. Germline lookup yields CDR1 SGHRS and CDR2 YFSETQ.